These 30 T cell receptor beta chains share one sample of origin, sequenced in a study of graft-versus-host responses after intestinal transplantation. Repertoires were generated with immunoSEQ multiplex PCR, while TCRdb's copy carries only in-frame clones and drops some. The data contain about 100,000 clones, about 88% of them singletons. These receptors' targets are unknown. The specimen comprised unstimulated CD4+ T cells sorted from spleen or lymph node cells, sampled before transplant. The source is a human donor who was the organ donor for an intestinal transplant.

This chain links TRBV6-5 with TRBJ2-5; a weak D match, TRBD2 (5 bases). The better agreement between TRBJ2-7 and the DNA end casts doubt on the J call. The CDR3 loop spans 15 amino acids. The V gene's germline CDR1 is MNHEY and CDR2 SVGAGI. CDR3 in amino acids: CASSYNAGVFYEQYF. The CDR3 DNA reads TGTGCCAGCAGTTACAACGCCGGGGTCTTCTACGAGCAGTACTTC.

This clone was counted once. The chain joins TRBV19 to TRBJ2-1; 8 bases match TRBD2. The CDR3 totals 15 residues. CDR1 is LNHDA and CDR2 is SQIVND in the germline V gene (reference sequence). V shed 4 bases, J shed 8 bases, and the junction held 10 bases outside the gene matches. CDR3 bases: TGTGCCAGTAGTAGCGGACCCGGGGGGGCCCATGAGCAGTTCTTC. Encoded protein: CASSSGPGGAHEQFF.

This clone was seen just once. The chain uses TRBV5-4 and TRBJ2-1; 11 bases are shared with TRBD2. CDR3 length equals 15 residues. Germline V CDR1 and CDR2: SGHNT, YYREEE (reference sequence). With V trimmed by 4 bases and J by 4 bases, 4 bases remained unmatched. This CDR3 is CASSQRLAGYNEQFF. Written as DNA, the CDR3 is TGTGCCAGCAGCCAAAGACTAGCGGGGTACAATGAGCAGTTCTTC.

The chain links TRBV7-8 to TRBJ1-5; D gene unclear. Germline CDR1 is SGHVS and CDR2 is FQNEAQ. The CDR3 is made up of 14 amino acids. Deletions cut 1 base from V and 7 bases from J, with 11 bases between. In nucleotides, the CDR3 is TGTGCCAGCAGCTTAGAGCCCGGCGGACAGCCCCAGCATTTT. Translating gives CASSLEPGGQPQHF.

The rearrangement uses TRBV30 and TRBJ2-7; possibly TRBD1 or TRBD2 for D (5 bases each). V lost 0 bases, J lost 0 bases, and 12 bases lay in between. CDR3 length: 15 amino acids. Germline CDR1 is GTSNPN and CDR2 is SVGIG (reference sequence). CDR3 residues: CAWSVLGVASYEQYF. In DNA, the CDR3 is TGTGCCTGGAGTGTACTGGGGGTCGCCTCCTACGAGCAGTACTTC.

The V call is TRBV28, the J call TRBJ1-1; the D is unclear. The CDR3 sequence is 13 residues long. The ends were cut back, 5 bases at V and 4 bases at J, with 11 bases in the middle. In germline, CDR1 is MDHEN, CDR2 SYDVKM. The CDR3 spells CASSPRPVTEAFF. The CDR3, as DNA: TGTGCCAGCAGTCCGAGACCTGTCACTGAAGCTTTCTTT.

The rearrangement uses TRBV10-2 and TRBJ2-3; possibly TRBD2 for D (5 bases). Deletions cut 7 bases from V and 9 bases from J, with 17 bases between. CDR1 is WSHSY and CDR2 is SAAADI in the germline V gene. The CDR3 runs 13 residues. CDR3 in amino acids: CASTGSRGGTQYF. The CDR3 coding sequence is TGCGCCAGCACCGGAAGCCGGGGTGGAACGCAGTATTTT.

This rearrangement joins TRBV30 to TRBJ2-1, with D tentatively TRBD1 (5 bases). V was pared by 1 base and J by 1 base, with 8 bases between. Germline lookup yields CDR1 GTSNPN and CDR2 SVGIG (reference sequence). The CDR3 loop spans 14 amino acids. The CDR3 spells CAWSAGQSYNEQFF. The CDR3 region has the DNA TGTGCCTGGAGTGCAGGGCAGTCCTACAATGAGCAGTTCTTC.

The rearrangement joins TRBV4-1 to TRBJ2-3; the match to TRBD2 covers 8 bases. The CDR3 sequence is 16 residues long. Germline CDR1 is MGHRA and CDR2 is YSYEKL. V lost 4 bases and J lost 7; bases outside the gene matches: 13. CDR3 residues: CASSPEGTRKANTQYF. In nucleotides, the CDR3 is TGCGCCAGCAGCCCTGAAGGGACTAGGAAGGCAAATACGCAGTATTTT.

The chain employs TRBV7-9 and TRBJ1-5, with 7 bases lining up with TRBD1. V was pared by 5 bases and J by 5 bases, with 9 bases of the junction left unmatched. CDR1 is SEHNR, CDR2 FQNEAQ, per germline (reference sequence). The CDR3 loop spans 15 amino acids. The CDR3 DNA is TGTGCCAGCAGCCGAACAGGGGCCATGTATCAGCCCCAGCATTTT. Protein product: CASSRTGAMYQPQHF. The full variable domain, with the rest looked up from reference TRBV7-9 and TRBJ1-5, is DTGVSQNPRHKITKRGQNVTFRCDPISEHNRLYWYRQTLGQGPEFLTYFQNEAQLEKSRLLSDRFSAERPKGSFSTLEIQRTEQGDSAMYLCASSRTGAMYQPQHFGDGTRLSIL.

The chain recombines TRBV29-1 with TRBJ2-7, with TRBD2 as a possible D gene (5 bases). This CDR3 contains 13 residues. V was clipped by 3 bases and J by 3 bases, with 12 bases between them. Looked up from germline, CDR1 is SQVTM and CDR2 is ANQGSEA. The CDR3 loop reads CSVDSGLNYEQYF. As DNA, the CDR3 is TGCAGCGTTGACTCCGGACTGAACTACGAGCAGTACTTC.

The chain has TRBV7-9 and TRBJ1-1; no definite D call. V lost 5 bases, J lost 7 bases, and 14 bases lay in between. The CDR3 sequence is 13 residues long. Germline CDR1 is SEHNR and CDR2 is FQNEAQ (reference sequence). The CDR3 is CASSTNRGIEAFF. DNA for the CDR3: TGTGCCAGCAGCACAAACCGGGGAATTGAAGCTTTCTTT.

This rearrangement joins TRBV27 to TRBJ1-6; D possibly corresponds to TRBD1 (6 bases). Germline V CDR1 and CDR2: MNHEY, SMNVEV (reference sequence). Trimming removed 6 bases at V and 11 bases at J, with 20 bases between. The CDR3 runs to 15 residues. The CDR3 DNA reads as TGTGCCAGCAGGGGGGCGGGACCACACACGGCACCCCTCCACTTT. It codes for CASRGAGPHTAPLHF.

This CDR3 is CASSPEGNQPQHF. The CDR3 bases are TGTGCCAGCAGCCCGGAGGGCAATCAGCCCCAGCATTTT. The chain has TRBV6-1 and TRBJ1-5; no clear D gene. Germline V gene data show CDR1 as MNHNS and CDR2 as SASEGT. V gave up 6 bases and J gave up 2 bases, with 8 bases separating them. CDR3 length: 13 amino acids.

The V call is TRBV2, the J call TRBJ1-5; D is unresolved. The germline gives CDR1 SNHLY, CDR2 FYNNEI. V was clipped by 1 base and J by 8 bases, with 6 bases between them. The CDR3 totals 12 residues. CDR3: CASSEGWEPQHF. The CDR3 nucleotides are TGTGCCAGCAGTGAAGGCTGGGAGCCCCAGCATTTT.

This clone was observed a few times. V and J are TRBV7-9 and TRBJ2-3; weak D call: TRBD2 (5 bases). CDR1 SEHNR and CDR2 FQNEAQ come from the germline V gene (reference sequence). The CDR3 runs 15 residues. V lost 2 bases and J 0 bases, leaving 9 bases between the germline ends. The CDR3 reads CASSLSGTSTDTQYF. CDR3 bases: TGTGCCAGCAGCTTAAGCGGCACTAGCACAGATACGCAGTATTTT.

This clone was observed once. At one end the junction does not follow the germline gene, possibly because of a read error. J is TRBJ2-5 and V is TRBV9, with a tentative D call TRBD2 (5 bases). The CDR3 contains 13 residues. Germline CDR1 reads SGDLS; CDR2 reads YYNGEE. CDR3 residues: CAGSVAIGRTQYF. CDR3 DNA: TGTGCCGGCAGCGTAGCGATAGGTCGGACCCAGTACTTC.

V usage is TRBV19 and J usage is TRBJ1-6, with D possibly TRBD1 on 5 matching bases. The V end lost 7 bases, the J end lost 9 bases, and 19 bases lay between the germline ends. CDR3 length: 15 amino acids. Looked up from germline, CDR1 is LNHDA and CDR2 is SQIVND (reference sequence). The CDR3 DNA reads TGTGCCAGTAAACATGGGCAGGGAATAGGTTCACCCCTCCACTTT. It translates to CASKHGQGIGSPLHF.

This sequence joins TRBV7-9 and TRBJ1-1; tentative D call: TRBD1 (5 bases). The germline V gene has CDR1 SEHNR and CDR2 FQNEAQ (reference sequence). The length of the CDR3 is 14 residues. Trimming cost V 3 bases and J 4 bases, with 12 bases left between them. CDR3 DNA: TGTGCCAGCAGCTTGGGGGGGTCGGGCACTGAAGCTTTCTTT. This encodes CASSLGGSGTEAFF.

This clone has only a few counts. Written as DNA, the CDR3 is TGTGCCAGCAGGGACAGCCTAGGGAGGAAGGCCCTCCACTTT. It is translated as CASRDSLGRKALHF. The rearrangement links TRBV28 to TRBJ1-6, with a tentative D call TRBD1 (6 bases). Germline CDR1 MDHEN, CDR2 SYDVKM. With 6 bases removed from V and 14 bases from J, the gap between germline ends came to 20 bases. The CDR3 consists of 14 residues.

The chain links TRBV29-1 to TRBJ1-1; D is possibly TRBD1 (5 bases). Trimming cost V 6 bases and J 6 bases, with 17 bases left between them. Germline V CDR1 and CDR2: SQVTM, ANQGSEA. The CDR3 loop spans 13 amino acids. Written as DNA, the CDR3 is TGCAGCGTCGCGGGGGTGTTGGTCGCTGAAGCTTTCTTT. Translated, it gives CSVAGVLVAEAFF.

The chain links TRBV4-1 to TRBJ2-1, with D unclear. Germline V lookup: CDR1 MGHRA, CDR2 YSYEKL. The CDR3 consists of 13 residues. V lost 1 base and J 6 bases, leaving 7 bases between the germline ends. The CDR3 loop reads CASSQVRLNEQFF. CDR3 DNA: TGCGCCAGCAGCCAAGTCCGGCTCAATGAGCAGTTCTTC.

A remark on this clone: Other nucleotide sequences from this sample produce the same CDR3. The chain employs TRBV5-1 and TRBJ2-3; 8 bases line up with TRBD1. Germline values: CDR1 SGHRS, CDR2 YFSETQ. The J segment lost 0 bases and the V segment lost 0 bases, leaving 0 bases of the junction unmatched. This CDR3 is 15 amino acids long. The CDR3 loop is CASSLDRGSTDTQYF. The CDR3 region has the DNA TGCGCCAGCAGCTTGGACAGGGGGAGCACAGATACGCAGTATTTT.

The chain combines TRBV6-4 with TRBJ2-7; D remains ambiguous. Trimming shortened V by 8 bases and J by 5 bases, and 16 bases separated the two germline ends. The CDR3 spans 13 residues. Germline lookup yields CDR1 MRHNA and CDR2 SNTAGT. CDR3 coding DNA: TGTGCCAGCTGGGTTCGGGCCCCCAACGAGCAGTACTTC. It yields the protein CASWVRAPNEQYF.

The chain links TRBV10-3 to TRBJ2-1; 8 bases line up with TRBD2. V lost 1 base, J lost 0 bases, and 8 bases stayed unmatched. The germline gives CDR1 ENHRY, CDR2 SYGVKD. The CDR3 covers 18 residues. For the CDR3, the DNA is TGTGCCATCAGTGAGTTTAGCGGGGCTCTAAGCTCCTACAATGAGCAGTTCTTC. Translated: CAISEFSGALSSYNEQFF.

This chain connects TRBV29-1 to TRBJ1-2; 8 bases map to TRBD1. Per the germline V gene, CDR1 is SQVTM and CDR2 is ANQGSEA. After removal of 6 bases from V and 3 bases from J, the junction contained 3 bases not matched to a gene. The CDR3 covers 12 residues. The CDR3 sequence is CSVVTGDYGYTF. The CDR3 DNA reads TGCAGCGTCGTGACAGGGGACTATGGCTACACCTTC.

The J gene is TRBJ1-5, the V gene TRBV23-1, with D possibly matching TRBD1 (5 bases). TRBV23-1 is classed as an ORF, of uncertain function. The CDR3 has 15 amino acids. V dropped 2 bases and J dropped 2 bases, with 10 bases sitting between them. In DNA, the CDR3 is TGCGCCAGCAGTCAAAGAGGAGGGGGCAATCAGCCCCAGCATTTT. Residues: CASSQRGGGNQPQHF.

The chain couples TRBV19 to TRBJ2-6, with a possible D match to TRBD2 (6 bases). This CDR3 region has 15 residues. The V gene's germline CDR1 is LNHDA and CDR2 SQIVND (reference sequence). V shed 5 bases and J shed 0 bases, with 8 bases lying between them. CDR3 DNA sequence: TGTGCCAGTAGTCGGGGGAGCTCTGGGGCCAACGTCCTGACTTTC. Residues: CASSRGSSGANVLTF.

The chain joins TRBV5-1 to TRBJ2-2, with D perhaps matching TRBD2 (5 bases). CDR1 is SGHRS, CDR2 YFSETQ, per germline. The V end lost 5 bases, the J end lost 2 bases, and 13 bases lay between the germline ends. The CDR3 totals 15 residues. This CDR3 reads CASSEGTLNTGELFF. CDR3 coding DNA: TGCGCCAGCAGTGAGGGTACACTCAACACCGGGGAGCTGTTTTTT. Together with reference TRBV5-1 and TRBJ2-2, the CDR3 gives the full variable domain: KAGVTQTPRYLIKTRGQQVTLSCSPISGHRSVSWYQQTPGQGLQFLFEYFSETQRNKGNFPGRFSGRQFSNSRSEMNVSTLELGDSALYLCASSEGTLNTGELFFGEGSRLTVL.

This chain links TRBV25-1 with TRBJ1-2, with D unresolved. Trimming stripped 4 bases from V and 2 bases from J, with 8 bases between. The germline V gene has CDR1 MGHDK and CDR2 SYGVNS. This CDR3 has 13 residues. The CDR3 DNA sequence: TGTGCCAGCAGTGCTCCAGCAAACTATGGCTACACCTTC. Residues: CASSAPANYGYTF.